This entry lists 17 T cell receptor beta chains sequenced from one sample in a study of blood T cell repertoires in COVID-19. This table comes from immunoSEQ multiplex PCR, and its TCRdb copy is limited to in-frame clones, with some not included. The sample contains approximately 150,000 clones, 81% of which appear only once. Sequenced input: peripheral blood. The receptor source for this set is a man in his sixties with active or convalescent COVID-19.

As DNA, the CDR3 is TGTGCCAGCAGTGAAGCTCGAACAGTTATAGCCAAAAACATTCAGTACTTC. It specifies CASSEARTVIAKNIQYF. This chain uses TRBV2 with TRBJ2-4; unclear D gene. The V end was cut by 0 bases, the J end by 0 bases, with 12 bases between. Germline loops: CDR1 SNHLY, CDR2 FYNNEI. This CDR3 region has 17 residues.

This chain uses TRBV14 with TRBJ2-6; 9 bases line up with TRBD1. The J segment lost 0 bases and the V segment lost 0 bases, leaving 9 bases of the junction unmatched. Germline V gene sequence: CDR1 SGHDN, CDR2 FVKESK. This CDR3 is built from 20 residues. The CDR3 is CASSQDPGDRAFSGANVLTF. In DNA, the CDR3 is TGTGCCAGCAGCCAAGATCCTGGGGACAGGGCATTCTCTGGGGCCAACGTCCTGACTTTC.

This chain connects TRBV7-8 to TRBJ2-3; 10 bases fit TRBD2. The CDR3 runs 18 residues. CDR1 SGHVS and CDR2 FQNEAQ come from the germline V gene. The ends lost 5 bases at V and 3 bases at J; junction bases unmatched: 14. This CDR3 reads CASSRRGDPSGSTDTQYF. CDR3 DNA: TGTGCCAGCAGCCGACGGGGGGACCCTAGCGGGAGTACAGATACGCAGTATTTT.

This clone occurred a few times. The rearrangement uses TRBV29-1 and TRBJ2-7; 10 bases map to TRBD2. CDR1 SQVTM and CDR2 ANQGSEA come from the germline V gene. The CDR3 runs 14 residues. J lost 1 base, V lost 4 bases, and 4 bases had no gene match. CDR3 sequence (DNA): TGCAGCGTTGTTGGTAGCGGGAGGTCCTACGAGCAGTACTTC. Encoded protein: CSVVGSGRSYEQYF.

The gene calls are TRBV3-1 (or the pseudogene TRBV3-2) and TRBJ2-7; possibly TRBD2 for D (6 bases). The CDR3 covers 14 residues. CDR1 is LGHDT and CDR2 is YNNKEL in the germline V gene (reference sequence). Trimming stripped 3 bases from V and 2 bases from J, with 11 bases between. In nucleotides, the CDR3 is TGTGCCAGCAGCCACCGATGGGGGGCCTACGAGCAGTACTTC. Protein sequence: CASSHRWGAYEQYF.

The chain has TRBV20-1 and TRBJ2-7; 7 positions match TRBD2. The CDR3 is 15 residues long. With 3 bases clipped from V and 1 base from J, the junction kept 9 bases outside the gene matches. CDR1 is DFQATT, CDR2 SNEGSKA, per germline (reference sequence). CDR3 sequence (DNA): TGCAGTGCTAGTGACCCCGGGACTAAATCCTACGAGCAGTACTTC. Translated: CSASDPGTKSYEQYF.

This clone was recorded a few times. The CDR3 DNA is TGTGCCGGCCGGCCCGTGGGCAGAGATAATCAGCCCCAGCATTTT. It is translated as CAGRPVGRDNQPQHF. V usage is TRBV28 and J usage is TRBJ1-5; D unresolved. CDR3 length: 15 residues. V was cut by 11 bases and J by 4 bases, with 21 bases left in between. CDR1 is MDHEN, CDR2 SYDVKM, per germline.

This clone was counted once. The rearrangement joins TRBV11-2 to TRBJ1-4; D unresolved. Germline V gene data show CDR1 as SGHAT and CDR2 as FQNNGV. The CDR3 is made up of 15 amino acids. V lost 5 bases to trimming and J lost 8 bases, with 18 bases between them. Here the CDR3 reads CASSPAPGSVEKLFF. In nucleotides, the CDR3 is TGTGCCAGCAGCCCCGCGCCGGGGAGTGTAGAAAAACTGTTTTTT.

The chain couples TRBV15 to TRBJ2-5; TRBD2 aligns across 12 bases. Per the germline V gene, CDR1 is LNHNV and CDR2 is YYDKDF (reference sequence). CDR3 length equals 17 residues. Trimming removed 0 bases from V and 6 bases from J; junction bases left unmatched: 8. For the CDR3, the DNA is TGTGCCACCAGCAGAGATTTGGCTAGCGGGAGGGCCAAGACCCAGTACTTC. It encodes CATSRDLASGRAKTQYF.

CDR3 residues: CAISGTGYSYEQYF. For the CDR3, the DNA is TGTGCCATCAGTGGAACAGGGTATTCCTACGAGCAGTACTTC. The chain recombines TRBV10-3 with TRBJ2-7; D might be TRBD1 (6 bases). The CDR3 has 14 residues. CDR1 is ENHRY and CDR2 is SYGVKD in the germline V gene. V dropped 4 bases and J dropped 1 base, with 11 bases sitting between them.

The J gene is TRBJ2-2, the V gene TRBV7-2; possible D gene TRBD1, 6 bases. V dropped 2 bases and J dropped 0 bases, with 10 bases sitting between them. Germline V gene lookup returns CDR1 SGHTA and CDR2 FQGNSA. There are 16 residues in the CDR3. The CDR3 reads CASSLQGMSNTGELFF. The DNA for the CDR3 is TGTGCCAGCAGCTTACAGGGGATGTCGAACACCGGGGAGCTGTTTTTT. Full variable domain (outside the CDR3, taken from reference TRBV7-2 and TRBJ2-2): GAGVSQSPSNKVTEKGKDVELRCDPISGHTALYWYRQSLGQGLEFLIYFQGNSAPDKSGLPSDRFSAERTGGSVSTLTIQRTQQEDSAVYLCASSLQGMSNTGELFFGEGSRLTVL.

The chain carries TRBV19 and TRBJ1-2, with 10 bases matching TRBD1. The germline V gene encodes CDR1 LNHDA and CDR2 SQIVND (reference sequence). J lost 6 bases, V lost 8 bases, and 15 bases had no gene match. The CDR3 is 16 amino acids. The CDR3 DNA follows: TGTGCCAGTCATAGACAGGGGGCTCGAATTGGCCATGGCTACACCTTC. Translating it yields CASHRQGARIGHGYTF. Filled out from reference TRBV19 and TRBJ1-2, the complete variable domain reads DGGITQSPKYLFRKEGQNVTLSCEQNLNHDAMYWYRQDPGQGLRLIYYSQIVNDFQKGDIAEGYSVSREKKESFPLTVTSAQKNPTAFYLCASHRQGARIGHGYTFGSGTRLTVV.

This clone is a singleton in its sample. Additional DNA sequences in this sample encode the identical CDR3. The gene calls are TRBV19 and TRBJ2-2; D perhaps matches TRBD2 (7 bases). Germline-derived CDR1 and CDR2 are LNHDA and SQIVND (reference sequence). The germline V and J ends were trimmed by 2 bases and 4 bases, with 8 bases remaining between them. CDR3 length: 14 residues. The CDR3 loop reads CASSIRGGTGELFF. CDR3 DNA sequence: TGTGCCAGTAGTATAAGGGGGGGCACCGGGGAGCTGTTTTTT.

This clone occurred a few times. The gene calls are TRBV6-5 and TRBJ2-2; 7 bases align to TRBD1. Trimming took 3 bases from V and 1 from J; bases not matched to a gene: 5. The germline CDR1 and CDR2 sequences are MNHEY and SVGAGI. The CDR3 length is 16 residues. The CDR3 loop is CASSYVPGGNTGELFF. The CDR3 DNA reads as TGTGCCAGCAGTTATGTGCCAGGGGGGAACACCGGGGAGCTGTTTTTT.

This chain links TRBV9 with TRBJ2-2; TRBD2 agrees at 12 bases. CDR3 length: 16 residues. Germline V CDR1 and CDR2: SGDLS, YYNGEE. After removal of 3 bases from V and 3 bases from J, the junction contained 3 bases not matched to a gene. The CDR3 nucleotides are TGTGCCAGCAGCGCCGGGACTAGCGGGTACACCGGGGAGCTGTTTTTT. It translates to CASSAGTSGYTGELFF.

This rearrangement joins TRBV5-8 to TRBJ1-5; TRBD1 is a possible D gene (6 bases). Germline V CDR1 and CDR2: SGHTS, YDEGEE. The V end lost 5 bases, the J end lost 2 bases, and 11 bases lay between the germline ends. The CDR3 is made up of 14 amino acids. The CDR3 here is CASRTGFGNQPQHF. The CDR3 DNA sequence: TGTGCCAGCAGGACAGGTTTTGGCAATCAGCCCCAGCATTTT.

The chain links TRBV11-2 to TRBJ1-3; tentatively, D is TRBD1 (5 bases). Germline loops: CDR1 SGHAT, CDR2 FQNNGV. CDR3 length: 15 residues. V shed 1 base and J shed 0 bases, with 7 bases lying between them. The CDR3, as DNA: TGTGCCAGCAGCTTAGGGGGGGTCTCTGGAAACACCATATATTTT. Amino acid sequence: CASSLGGVSGNTIYF. The full variable domain, its missing parts supplied by reference TRBV11-2 and TRBJ1-3, is EAGVAQSPRYKIIEKRQSVAFWCNPISGHATLYWYQQILGQGPKLLIQFQNNGVVDDSQLPKDRFSAERLKGVDSTLKIQPAKLEDSAVYLCASSLGGVSGNTIYFGEGSWLTVV.